This T cell receptor beta chain was identified in a study of technical replicates of blood from a few donors. Sequenced by immunoSEQ multiplex PCR; TCRdb stores in-frame clones only, minus some. Of 75,000 to 90,000 clones listed, approximately 93% were seen once; the top ten hold around 0.4%. Per germline, CDR1 MGHRA and CDR2 YSYEKL. With 1 base removed from V and 4 bases from J, the gap between germline ends came to 8 bases. This CDR3 spans 13 amino acids. The gene calls are TRBV4-1 and TRBJ2-7; unclear D gene. Input material: T cells isolated from PBMCs. The clonotype originates from a human donor in good health. CDR3 nucleotide sequence: TGCGCCAGCAGCCAAGCCTATACTTACGAGCAGTACTTC. It translates to CASSQAYTYEQYF.